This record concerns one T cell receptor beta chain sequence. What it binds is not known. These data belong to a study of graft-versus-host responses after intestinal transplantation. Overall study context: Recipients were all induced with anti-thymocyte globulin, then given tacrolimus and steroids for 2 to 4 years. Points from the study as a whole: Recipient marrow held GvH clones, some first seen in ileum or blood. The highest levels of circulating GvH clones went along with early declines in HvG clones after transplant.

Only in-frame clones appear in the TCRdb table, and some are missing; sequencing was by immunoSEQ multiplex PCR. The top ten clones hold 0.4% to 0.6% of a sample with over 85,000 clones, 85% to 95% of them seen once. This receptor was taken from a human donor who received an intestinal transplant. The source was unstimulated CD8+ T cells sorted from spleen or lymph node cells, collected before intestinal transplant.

CDR3: CASSLGGGFYGYTF. CDR3 coding DNA: TGCGCCAGCAGCTTGGGAGGGGGCTTCTATGGCTACACCTTC. The chain recombines TRBV5-1 with TRBJ1-2; the match to TRBD1 covers 7 bases. This CDR3 spans 14 amino acids. V lost 0 bases and J lost 4; bases outside the gene matches: 3. The germline V gene has CDR1 SGHRS and CDR2 YFSETQ.